This T cell receptor (beta chain) was observed in a study of T cells after yellow fever vaccination. In making TCR cDNA, 5'RACE template switching added a universal primer site and UMIs to it. Each CDR3 protein gets one entry after TCRdb re-called the 5' RACE reads with MiXCR. Of some 600,000 distinct CDR3 sequences in the sample, around an eighth were seen once. Germline-derived CDR1 and CDR2 are MNHEY and SMNVEV (reference sequence). V was trimmed by 7 bases and J by 4 bases, leaving 10 bases between them. CDR3 length equals 13 residues. The chain uses TRBV27 and TRBJ2-2, with D tentatively TRBD1 or TRBD2 (5 bases each). This receptor was taken from a man under 40 who received the YFV17D yellow fever vaccine. The sequencing used PBMCs, collected on the day of the yellow fever booster vaccination. The CDR3 coding sequence is TGTGCCAGCAATGAAGGGACCACCGGGGAGCTGTTTTTT. Translated, it gives CASNEGTTGELFF.